This T cell receptor (beta chain) originates from a study of cytomegalovirus exposure and HLA in healthy donors. Study as a whole: It was reported in a later analysis that the same platform had been used for the 90 to 150 validation repertoires as for the 666 first-cohort repertoires.

Only in-frame clones appear in the TCRdb table, and some are missing; sequencing was by immunoSEQ multiplex PCR. The sample includes about 120,000 clones, about 88% of them seen just once. The CDR3 is 17 residues long. The V end lost 5 bases, the J end lost 8 bases, and 27 bases lay between the germline ends. Germline lookup yields CDR1 MNHEY and CDR2 SMNVEV (reference sequence). Remarks on this clone: Its cognate antigen is unknown.

Whole-study results and caveats: Diagnosis of cytomegalovirus status made by the classifier reportedly showed high specificity and sensitivity. In vitro, three CMV-associated chains proved specific for CMV antigens.

J is TRBJ1-2 and V is TRBV27; possible D gene TRBD1, 5 bases. The sequence came from a woman aged 18-29 years in good health and CMV-seronegative. The sequencing sample was made of PBMCs. In DNA, the CDR3 is TGTGCCAGCAGTCCATTCACCCCCCAGGGATGGGGTGGAGGCTACACCTTC. Protein: CASSPFTPQGWGGGYTF.